These 14 T cell receptor beta chains were sequenced from one sample in a study of blood T cell repertoires in COVID-19 (TCRdb year 2020). The library was obtained by the immunoSEQ multiplex PCR assay. TCRdb's version of the immuneACCESS table is confined to in-frame rearrangements and falls short of the full clone set. An unresolved V gene accounts for under half of the shortfall where checked; the remainder is of unknown origin. The sample data list under 450,000 clones, and around 83% of these were observed just once. The biggest ten clones account for 5% to 6% of the sample. Sequencing used PBMCs or T cells enriched from blood (not recorded which). Every receptor here comes from a woman aged 45-59 years who had recovered from COVID-19.

The rearrangement uses TRBV3-1 (or the pseudogene TRBV3-2) and TRBJ2-1; D is perhaps TRBD1 (6 bases). The CDR3 runs to 15 residues. Germline V CDR1 and CDR2: LGHDT, YNNKEL (reference sequence). V was trimmed by 0 bases and J by 5 bases, leaving 11 bases between them. CDR3 sequence: CASSQEPGQNNEQFF. As DNA, the CDR3 is TGTGCCAGCAGCCAAGAACCCGGACAGAACAATGAGCAGTTCTTC.

The rearrangement joins TRBV7-2 to TRBJ1-5; 8 bases are a match to TRBD1. The CDR3 runs 15 residues. Germline CDR1 SGHTA, CDR2 FQGNSA. J was trimmed by 7 bases and V by 2 bases; bases with no gene match: 7. The CDR3 loop reads CASSLLLTGEQPQHF. CDR3 in DNA: TGTGCCAGCAGCTTACTTTTGACAGGGGAACAGCCCCAGCATTTT.

Here the CDR3 reads CASGQVGPYEQYF. For the CDR3, the DNA is TGTGCCAGCGGGCAGGTGGGCCCCTACGAGCAGTACTTC. J is TRBJ2-7 and V is TRBV12-3 or TRBV12-4; D gene ambiguous. CDR3 length: 13 residues. With 8 bases removed from V and 2 bases from J, the gap between germline ends came to 13 bases.

The rearrangement uses TRBV10-3 and TRBJ2-5, with 8 bases lining up with TRBD1. The V gene's germline CDR1 is ENHRY and CDR2 SYGVKD. V lost 2 bases, J lost 1 base, and 3 bases stayed unmatched. The CDR3 consists of 15 residues. The CDR3 DNA is TGTGCCATCAGTGAGGGACAGGGCCTCCAAGAGACCCAGTACTTC. Translation: CAISEGQGLQETQYF.

This chain joins TRBV10-3 and TRBJ1-1, with D possibly TRBD1 on 5 matching bases. Between the trimmed V and J ends, which lost 4 bases and 4 bases, there was a span of 10 bases. Germline-derived CDR1 and CDR2 are ENHRY and SYGVKD. The CDR3 is 13 residues long. The CDR3 loop reads CAISASQVTEAFF. The CDR3 DNA sequence: TGTGCCATCAGTGCCTCACAGGTCACTGAAGCTTTCTTT.

Note on this clone: Other DNA variants within this sample encode the same CDR3. This chain links TRBV10-3 with TRBJ2-7; 9 bases are a match to TRBD1. V gave up 6 bases and J gave up 5 bases; unmatched junction bases: 11. This CDR3 is built from 15 residues. Germline loops: CDR1 ENHRY, CDR2 SYGVKD. CDR3 in amino acids: CAISARTGEAHEQYF. The CDR3, as DNA: TGTGCCATCAGCGCTCGGACAGGGGAAGCACACGAGCAGTACTTC.

About this clone itself: Distinct nucleotide sequences in the sample also encode this CDR3. The V call is TRBV11-3, the J call TRBJ2-1; possible D gene TRBD2, 6 bases. CDR3 size: 13 residues. Trimming stripped 3 bases from V and 3 bases from J, with 6 bases between. Germline loops: CDR1 SGHNT, CDR2 YENEEA. CDR3 sequence reads: CASSLGGYNEQFF. DNA for the CDR3: TGTGCCAGCAGCTTGGGAGGCTACAATGAGCAGTTCTTC.

The CDR3 sequence: CASSQDVGQGSYEQYF. Written as DNA, the CDR3 is TGTGCCAGCAGCCAAGATGTGGGACAGGGCTCCTACGAGCAGTACTTC. The chain links TRBV4-2 to TRBJ2-7; 9 bases map to TRBD1. Germline V lookup: CDR1 LGHNA, CDR2 YNFKEQ. J was trimmed by 0 bases and V by 0 bases; bases with no gene match: 3. The CDR3 is 16 residues long.

The CDR3 coding sequence is TGTGCCAGCAAGGACCCCCCGGGTCTAGCGGGGGGCCGCGAGCAGTACTTC. Translated, it gives CASKDPPGLAGGREQYF. This chain links TRBV7-8 with TRBJ2-7; 11 nucleotides line up with TRBD2. Looked up from germline, CDR1 is SGHVS and CDR2 is FQNEAQ. J gave up 6 bases and V 7 bases, and 17 bases lay outside the gene matches. The CDR3 is made up of 17 amino acids.

The J gene is TRBJ1-1, the V gene TRBV14; D may be TRBD1 (6 bases). Trimming removed 2 bases from V and 1 base from J, with 11 bases in between. This CDR3 spans 15 amino acids. Looked up from germline, CDR1 is SGHDN and CDR2 is FVKESK. The CDR3 DNA follows: TGTGCCAGCAGCCAAAACTCCAGGGGGAACACTGAAGCTTTCTTT. Translating it yields CASSQNSRGNTEAFF. Filled out from reference TRBV14 and TRBJ1-1, the complete variable domain reads EAGVTQFPSHSVIEKGQTVTLRCDPISGHDNLYWYRRVMGKEIKFLLHFVKESKQDESGMPNNRFLAERTGGTYSTLKVQPAELEDSGVYFCASSQNSRGNTEAFFGQGTRLTVV.

Here the CDR3 reads CASSQLGDQETQYF. The CDR3 DNA is TGTGCCAGCAGCCAGCTAGGGGACCAAGAGACCCAGTACTTC. The gene calls are TRBV5-4 and TRBJ2-5; TRBD1 might be the D (5 bases). The CDR3 contains 14 residues. Trimming removed 4 bases from V and 0 bases from J, with 10 bases in between. Per the germline V gene, CDR1 is SGHNT and CDR2 is YYREEE (reference sequence).

The rearrangement joins TRBV12-3 or TRBV12-4 to TRBJ1-1; no definite D call. V lost 3 bases, J lost 2 bases, and 4 bases lay in between. The CDR3 sequence is 12 residues long. The CDR3 region is CASSFSNTEAFF. The DNA of the CDR3 is TGTGCCAGCAGTTTTAGTAACACTGAAGCTTTCTTT.

The chain links TRBV7-9 to TRBJ2-1, with 12 bases lining up with TRBD2. Germline CDR1 reads SEHNR; CDR2 reads FQNEAQ (reference sequence). After removal of 1 base from V and 4 bases from J, the junction contained 8 bases not matched to a gene. The CDR3 length is 18 residues. CDR3 sequence (DNA): TGTGCCAGCAGCTTAGGGCAACTAGCGGGGGGAGGTTACAATGAGCAGTTCTTC. This codes for CASSLGQLAGGGYNEQFF.

The chain uses TRBV19 and TRBJ1-2; D is perhaps TRBD1 (5 bases). Trimming took off 6 bases at V and 4 bases at J, with 18 bases between the two ends. This CDR3 is built from 15 residues. CDR1 and CDR2 from the germline V gene are LNHDA and SQIVND (reference sequence). The CDR3 is CASRGGDTNSYGYTF. CDR3 sequence (DNA): TGTGCCAGTAGGGGGGGGGATACTAACTCCTATGGCTACACCTTC.